At least ten counts were recorded for the clone carrying this TCR beta chain. Its target is not known. Carried by each TCR cDNA molecule was a unique molecular identifier. TCRdb called the 5' RACE reads again in MiXCR, with one record for every CDR3 protein. The data show 5,000 to 6,000 distinct CDR3 sequences, 10% to 15% seen once. CDR3 length: 14 amino acids. The V gene end was trimmed by 2 bases and the J gene end by 6 bases; junction bases not matched to a gene: 3. Per the germline V gene, CDR1 is SGHRS and CDR2 is YFSETQ. Time point of the sample: sample taken at primary tumor resection. This sample was included in a study of spatial heterogeneity in lung cancer. About the study: More beta-chain than alpha-chain sequences were consistently detected. Unique TCR and UMI combinations averaged more than ten appearances each in raw reads.

Overall study results and limits: Tumor mutation count correlated with how many alpha and beta TCRs expanded intratumorally.

The genes are TRBV5-1 and TRBJ2-3, with 10 nucleotides matching TRBD2. This sequence originates from a female donor with early-stage non-small cell lung cancer. The material sequenced was lung tumor tissue, taken at surgery. The CDR3 reads CASSLSGRDDTQYF. CDR3 coding DNA: TGCGCCAGCAGCTTAAGCGGGAGGGACGATACGCAGTATTTT.